Below, 5 T cell receptor beta chains from the same sample are listed, as sequenced in a study of T-cell reconstitution after alpha-beta-depleted transplantation in children. This sample's TCRbeta library carried unique molecular identifier barcodes. In TCRdb, the PCR reads were re-called with MiXCR into one record per CDR3 protein. The sample holds about 610,000 distinct CDR3 sequences, 10% seen once. The sequenced sample was PBMCs from the stem cell graft donor, obtained from the stem cell graft. The receptors were gathered from a human donor who donated a stem cell graft to a child with acute myeloid leukemia.

This clonotype came up a few times. This chain connects TRBV6-5 to TRBJ2-7; D gene unclear. The germline gives CDR1 MNHEY, CDR2 SVGAGI. V lost 6 bases to trimming and J lost 3 bases, with 12 bases between them. This CDR3 region has 13 residues. The CDR3 DNA reads TGTGCCAGCAGGTACAACATGGGCTACGAGCAGTACTTC. This translates into CASRYNMGYEQYF.

This clonotype was found a few times. The chain combines TRBV29-1 with TRBJ2-6; D is unclear. Germline V gives CDR1 SQVTM, CDR2 ANQGSEA. CDR3 size: 15 residues. Trimming took 1 base from V and 0 from J, leaving 7 bases between them. The CDR3 bases are TGCAGCGTTGAAGTGGTGGGCTCTGGGGCCAACGTCCTGACTTTC. Protein: CSVEVVGSGANVLTF.

This clonotype was seen a handful of times. The V call is TRBV4-3, the J call TRBJ2-1; 12 positions agree with TRBD2. Germline CDR1 is LGHNA and CDR2 is YSLEER. The V and J ends lost 0 bases and 7 bases, in that order; junction bases with no gene match: 7. The CDR3 runs 17 residues. CDR3 nucleotide sequence: TGCGCCAGCAGCCAAGATGCGGCAACTAGCGGGAGGAATGAGCAGTTCTTC. This translates into CASSQDAATSGRNEQFF.

The genes are TRBV11-2 and TRBJ2-7; D unclear. Trimming shortened V by 2 bases and J by 3 bases, and 14 bases separated the two germline ends. This CDR3 is 15 amino acids long. Germline V gene sequence: CDR1 SGHAT, CDR2 FQNNGV. The CDR3 region is CASSLSRQHIYEQYF. The CDR3 DNA reads as TGTGCCAGCAGCTTAAGCCGGCAGCACATCTACGAGCAGTACTTC.

This clonotype turned up a few times. The chain joins TRBV29-1 to TRBJ2-1; D remains ambiguous. Germline loops: CDR1 SQVTM, CDR2 ANQGSEA. This CDR3 is 15 amino acids long. V lost 1 base and J lost 0, with 10 bases in between. CDR3 coding DNA: TGCAGCGTTGAAGGAGGCAGTACCTCCTACAATGAGCAGTTCTTC. This codes for CSVEGGSTSYNEQFF.